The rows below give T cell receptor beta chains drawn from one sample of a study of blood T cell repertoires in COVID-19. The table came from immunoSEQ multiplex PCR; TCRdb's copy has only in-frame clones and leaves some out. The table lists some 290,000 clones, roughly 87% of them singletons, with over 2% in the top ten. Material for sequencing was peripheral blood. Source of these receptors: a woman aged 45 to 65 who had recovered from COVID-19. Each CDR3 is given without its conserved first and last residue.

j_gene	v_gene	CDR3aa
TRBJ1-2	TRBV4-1	ASSQSEGRAYGYT
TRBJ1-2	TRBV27	ASSLYGTAYGYT
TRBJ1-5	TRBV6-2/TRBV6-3	ASSRGGDIRNQPQH
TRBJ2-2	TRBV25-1	ASSGTLTGELF
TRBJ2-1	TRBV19	ASSPDLAGGGEQF
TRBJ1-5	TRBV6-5	ASSPGFSSNQPQH
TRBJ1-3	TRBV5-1	ASSRLPTGGDSSGNTIY
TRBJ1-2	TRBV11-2	ASSLAGGPASA
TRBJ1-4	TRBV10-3	AISTGQGGEKLF
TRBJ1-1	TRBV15	ATSRGPGNTEAF
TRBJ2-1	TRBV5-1	ASSLTLADNYNEQF
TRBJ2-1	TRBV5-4	ASSLQGARDYNEQF
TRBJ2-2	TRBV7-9	ATRVGLATNTGELF
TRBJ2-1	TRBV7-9	ASSSGGRNEQF
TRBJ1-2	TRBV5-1	ASSKMRQGIPYGYT
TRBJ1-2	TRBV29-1	SARRQGVEGYT
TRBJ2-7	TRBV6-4	ASSEQVFSYEQY
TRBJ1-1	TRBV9	ASSPTGVAGTEAF
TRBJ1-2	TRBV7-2	ASSFRDRGHGYT
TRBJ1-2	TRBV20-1	SASVNYGYT
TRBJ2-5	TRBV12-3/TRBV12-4	ASLYSAGPQY
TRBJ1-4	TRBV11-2	ASSLDEAGGGEKLF
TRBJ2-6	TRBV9	ASSPTSVSGANVLT
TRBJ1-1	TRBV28	ASSLSLDPRSTEAF
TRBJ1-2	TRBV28	ASSLRGARGYT
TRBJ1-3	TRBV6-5	ASSYSGTGPGNTIY
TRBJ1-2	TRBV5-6	ASSPGTGAIYGYT
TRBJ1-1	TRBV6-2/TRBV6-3	ASSSSIGGIAEAF
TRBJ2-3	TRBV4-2	ASSQGLGLAGLPTDTQY
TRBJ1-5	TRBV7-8	ASSPISGTGYIAGNQPQH
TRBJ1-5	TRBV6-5	ASRPPAINQPQH
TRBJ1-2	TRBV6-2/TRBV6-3	ASSYDGGISYGYT
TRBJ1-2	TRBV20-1	SASGTVYGYT
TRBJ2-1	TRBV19	ASSLGLANEQF
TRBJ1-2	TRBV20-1	SASSGAQHYGYT
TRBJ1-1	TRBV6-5	ASSQGTEAF
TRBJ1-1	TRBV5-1	ASSLLTENTEAF
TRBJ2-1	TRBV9	ASSPQMQGISYNEQF
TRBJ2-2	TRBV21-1	ASSKEVPGQGRWSGNTGELF
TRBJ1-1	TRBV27	ASSLSSGGVAEAF
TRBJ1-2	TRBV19	ASSQQGWDGYT
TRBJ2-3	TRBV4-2	ASSQPGTGSTDTQY
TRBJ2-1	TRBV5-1	ASSLGGTGDHNEQF
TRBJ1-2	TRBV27	ASSPDPGRGSYGYT
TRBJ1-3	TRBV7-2	ASSAQIITGNTIY
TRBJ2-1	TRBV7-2	ASSPPERRNEQF
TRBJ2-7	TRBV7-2	ASSPRLSPYEQY
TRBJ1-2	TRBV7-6	ASSLDPGGYGYT
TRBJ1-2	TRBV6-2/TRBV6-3	ASSYWPFLYGYT